This TCR beta chain was profiled in a study of CD8 T cells in Susac syndrome. Peripheral blood CD8+ and CD4+ T cells were profiled by TCR beta sequencing. The authors reverse transcribed about 0.45 to 1 ug RNA with random hexamers. TCR beta CDR3 was amplified by immunoSEQ covering 54 Vbeta and 13 Jbeta. TCRdb used MiXCR to reprocess the immunoSEQ multiplex PCR reads, holding one entry per CDR3 protein. The sample consists of around 71,000 distinct CDR3 sequences, around 96% of them appearing once. Germline V gene data show CDR1 as SGHRS and CDR2 as YFSETQ. The CDR3 totals 16 residues. V lost 0 bases and J lost 2, with 14 bases in between.

V is TRBV5-1 and J is TRBJ1-1; weak D call: TRBD1 (5 bases). The source is a human donor with multiple sclerosis. Sequencing was done on a sample of CD4+ T cells from PBMCs. The CDR3 protein is CASSLGHNGGNTEAFF. CDR3 DNA sequence: TGCGCCAGCAGCTTGGGACACAATGGGGGTAACACTGAAGCTTTCTTT. Looking up the rest from reference TRBV5-1 and TRBJ1-1 gives the full variable domain: KAGVTQTPRYLIKTRGQQVTLSCSPISGHRSVSWYQQTPGQGLQFLFEYFSETQRNKGNFPGRFSGRQFSNSRSEMNVSTLELGDSALYLCASSLGHNGGNTEAFFGQGTRLTVV.